This T cell receptor beta chain is from a study of a mutant IDH1 vaccine in newly diagnosed glioma. Study-wide context: Vaccination began 4-6 weeks post radiotherapy alone, or with temozolomide cycles. The earlier regimen, radiotherapy, temozolomide, or both, was most often both.

Time point: week 11, during vaccination. All doses held 300 ug of mutant IDH1 20-mer peptide, with topical imiquimod. Those who donated had recent WHO grade 3 or 4 IDH1-mutant, ATRX-lost astrocytomas. Only in-frame clones appear in the TCRdb table, and some are missing; sequencing was by immunoSEQ multiplex PCR. The sample consists of tens of thousands of clones, 80% of them appearing once. Concerning this clone itself: Its antigen is unidentified.

This receptor was identified in a man aged 50 or older with glioma. The starting material was PBMCs, obtained from a glioma patient whose treatment included an IDH1 peptide vaccine.

CDR3 region: CASSPSGVGGANVLTF. The CDR3 nucleotides read TGCGCCAGCAGTCCTAGCGGGGTTGGTGGGGCCAACGTCCTGACTTTC. The rearrangement joins TRBV4-3 to TRBJ2-6; TRBD2 aligns across 9 bases. CDR1 is LGHNA and CDR2 is YSLEER in the germline V gene. The V segment lost 6 bases and the J segment 3 bases; nucleotides outside the gene matches: 6. This CDR3 contains 16 residues.